One and the same sample provided the 31 T cell receptor beta chains below, sequenced in a study of blood T cells in healthy people across ages. Then a second PCR, running about 7 to 11 cycles, was carried out with a sample-barcoded 5' primer and a J-beta primer mix. TCRdb re-analysed the 5' RACE reads in MiXCR, keeping a single row per CDR3 protein. The sample has about 1,800,000 distinct CDR3 sequences; 28% are singletons. The specimen was blood. These receptors were obtained from a woman in her 30s in good health.

This clonotype was found many times. The chain has TRBV28 and TRBJ2-5; a weak D match, TRBD2 (6 bases). The CDR3 totals 17 residues. V was clipped by 8 bases and J by 2 bases, with 24 bases between them. Germline values: CDR1 MDHEN, CDR2 SYDVKM. In nucleotides, the CDR3 is TGTGCCAGCCGCCCAAGTCCCGGGGGAGGTAATCAAGAGACCCAGTACTTC. It yields the protein CASRPSPGGGNQETQYF.

The chain links TRBV7-9 to TRBJ2-1; D gene uncertain. The CDR3 has 14 amino acids. With 2 bases removed from V and 2 bases from J, the gap between germline ends came to 7 bases. Germline V gene data show CDR1 as SEHNR and CDR2 as FQNEAQ (reference sequence). CDR3 in amino acids: CASSLSLAYNEQFF. As DNA, the CDR3 is TGTGCCAGCAGCTTATCTCTCGCCTACAATGAGCAGTTCTTC.

The rearrangement joins TRBV18 to TRBJ2-4, with D perhaps being TRBD1 or TRBD2 (5 bases each). With 3 bases removed from V and 4 bases from J, the gap between germline ends came to 10 bases. This CDR3 spans 14 amino acids. CDR1 KGHSH and CDR2 LQKENI come from the germline V gene. CDR3 in DNA: TGTGCCAGCTCACCTGGGACCTCTAAAAACATTCAGTACTTC. Translating it yields CASSPGTSKNIQYF.

This chain connects TRBV4-1 to TRBJ2-2, with 11 bases matching TRBD2. Trimming cost V 3 bases and J 2 bases; bases outside gene matches: 8. Germline CDR1 MGHRA, CDR2 YSYEKL. There are 18 residues in the CDR3. As DNA, the CDR3 is TGCGCCAGCAGCCATCCAGAGACTAGCGGGACAAACACCGGGGAGCTGTTTTTT. Its protein product is CASSHPETSGTNTGELFF.

The rearrangement uses TRBV28 and TRBJ2-7, with 11 positions matching TRBD1. Trimming removed 6 bases from V and 3 bases from J; junction bases left unmatched: 4. The CDR3 has 14 amino acids. Germline V gene lookup returns CDR1 MDHEN and CDR2 SYDVKM. CDR3 in amino acids: CASSGTGGRYEQYF. The CDR3 DNA sequence: TGTGCCAGCAGCGGGACAGGGGGGCGCTACGAGCAGTACTTC.

V and J are TRBV6-2 or TRBV6-3 and TRBJ2-7; 9 bases map to TRBD1. Unmatched junction bases numbered 4, after V lost 4 bases and J lost 3 bases. The CDR3 extends over 14 amino acids. Germline CDR1 is MNHEY and CDR2 is SVGEGT. CDR3 DNA sequence: TGTGCCAGCAGTTGGGGGACAGGGCACTACGAGCAGTACTTC. This gives the protein CASSWGTGHYEQYF.

This clonotype was seen repeatedly, ten times or more. This sequence joins TRBV15 and TRBJ2-3; tentatively, D is TRBD1 or TRBD2 (5 bases each). The CDR3 sequence is 16 residues long. CDR1 and CDR2 from the germline V gene are LNHNV and YYDKDF (reference sequence). V dropped 1 base and J dropped 7 bases, with 18 bases sitting between them. The CDR3 DNA sequence: TGTGCCACCAGCAGAGGTCCAGGGAGTCATTTAAATACGCAGTATTTT. Translation gives CATSRGPGSHLNTQYF.

V gene TRBV4-1 combines with J gene TRBJ2-2; no definite D call. Germline CDR1 reads MGHRA; CDR2 reads YSYEKL. CDR3 size: 18 residues. Trimming removed 1 base at V and 0 bases at J, with 15 bases between. In nucleotides, the CDR3 is TGCGCCAGCAGCCAAGGGTATAGAGGTTTGCCGAACACCGGGGAGCTGTTTTTT. The encoded protein is CASSQGYRGLPNTGELFF.

This clonotype was observed a handful of times. The chain has TRBV10-3 and TRBJ2-7, with 7 bases aligning to TRBD1. This CDR3 has 14 amino acids. The germline V gene has CDR1 ENHRY and CDR2 SYGVKD. After removal of 8 bases from V and 5 bases from J, the junction contained 12 bases not matched to a gene. This chain's CDR3 is CAIAYSQGPDEQYF. The CDR3 DNA is TGTGCCATCGCATACTCACAGGGGCCGGACGAGCAGTACTTC.

The chain carries TRBV20-1 and TRBJ2-1; TRBD2 matches at 12 bases. The V and J ends lost 6 bases and 2 bases, in that order; junction bases with no gene match: 11. This CDR3 contains 17 residues. Germline V CDR1 and CDR2: DFQATT, SNEGSKA (reference sequence). In DNA form, the CDR3 reads TGCAGTGCGCCAGGACTAGCGGGGACACCTACCTACAATGAGCAGTTCTTC. This gives the protein CSAPGLAGTPTYNEQFF.

This sequence joins TRBV11-2 and TRBJ2-1, with 10 bases identical to TRBD2. Germline loops: CDR1 SGHAT, CDR2 FQNNGV. The length of the CDR3 is 16 residues. V shed 1 base, J shed 10 bases, and the junction held 10 bases outside the gene matches. CDR3 sequence: CASSLVWSGRAGEQFF. CDR3 sequence (DNA): TGTGCCAGCAGCTTAGTCTGGAGCGGGAGGGCCGGGGAGCAGTTCTTC.

Concerning this clonotype: A much larger clone is a single base away; this may be a read error. Since no conserved phenylalanine or tryptophan closes the CDR3, a read error is the likely cause. This chain uses TRBV4-3 with TRBJ2-6, with a weak D call TRBD1 (6 bases). The CDR3 length is 17 residues. Trimming removed 4 bases at V and 4 bases at J, with 17 bases between. Germline-derived CDR1 and CDR2 are LGHNA and YSLEER. DNA of the CDR3: TGCGCCAGCAGCCCTTCTAATACAGGGTCCGGGGCCAACGTCCTGACTTCC. It codes for CASSPSNTGSGANVLTS.

This clonotype was found many times. The chain links TRBV11-2 to TRBJ2-7; possible D gene TRBD1, 5 bases. This CDR3 is 14 amino acids long. The germline V and J ends were trimmed by 4 bases and 5 bases, with 15 bases remaining between them. CDR1 is SGHAT, CDR2 FQNNGV, per germline. CDR3 amino acids: CASSSAGNRNEQYF. The CDR3 DNA is TGTGCCAGCAGCTCCGCAGGGAATAGGAACGAGCAGTACTTC. Full variable domain (outside the CDR3, taken from reference TRBV11-2 and TRBJ2-7): EAGVAQSPRYKIIEKRQSVAFWCNPISGHATLYWYQQILGQGPKLLIQFQNNGVVDDSQLPKDRFSAERLKGVDSTLKIQPAKLEDSAVYLCASSSAGNRNEQYFGPGTRLTVT.

This rearrangement joins TRBV4-1 to TRBJ2-7; 11 nucleotides align to TRBD2. From germline, CDR1 is MGHRA and CDR2 YSYEKL. J was trimmed by 1 base and V by 6 bases; bases with no gene match: 5. This CDR3 contains 15 residues. CDR3 protein: CASSRLAGLSYEQYF. As DNA, the CDR3 is TGCGCCAGCAGTCGACTAGCGGGGCTATCCTACGAGCAGTACTTC.

Only a few counts were recorded for this clonotype. The genes are TRBV29-1 and TRBJ2-7; a weak D match, TRBD1 (6 bases). The germline gives CDR1 SQVTM, CDR2 ANQGSEA. Trimming removed 3 bases from V and 0 bases from J, with 15 bases in between. The CDR3 has 15 residues. CDR3 protein: CSVDSTGPFSYEQYF. In DNA form, the CDR3 reads TGCAGCGTTGATTCGACAGGCCCCTTCTCCTACGAGCAGTACTTC.

This clonotype showed up just once. This chain joins TRBV2 and TRBJ2-7; tentatively, D is TRBD2 (6 bases). The closer fit of TRBJ2-4 to the DNA end suggests the J call may be wrong. Germline V gene data show CDR1 as SNHLY and CDR2 as FYNNEI. The CDR3 totals 13 residues. The CDR3 DNA reads TGTGCCACCCTGGAGGGACTCGGCAACATTCAGTACTTC. The encoded protein is CATLEGLGNIQYF.

The chain employs TRBV29-1 and TRBJ1-2; 9 bases are shared with TRBD1. The CDR3 runs 20 residues. Trimming removed 6 bases from V and 8 bases from J; junction bases left unmatched: 31. Germline CDR1 reads SQVTM; CDR2 reads ANQGSEA. CDR3 bases: TGCAGCGTAGACCCCTCGGGACAGGGTAGGGAGCGTGGACTATACGGCGGCTACACCTTC. Protein: CSVDPSGQGRERGLYGGYTF.

The CDR3 loop is CATRDVSYEQYF. Written as DNA, the CDR3 is TGTGCCACCAGGGACGTGTCCTACGAGCAGTACTTC. The chain joins TRBV6-6 to TRBJ2-7; D is perhaps TRBD1 or TRBD2 (5 bases each). CDR1 is MNHNY and CDR2 is SVGAGI in the germline V gene (reference sequence). This CDR3 has 12 residues. Trimming left V 10 bases short and J 1 base short, with 11 bases between.

This clonotype has just a few counts. The chain employs TRBV7-8 and TRBJ1-5; D uncertain. This CDR3 has 15 residues. Trimming took 0 bases from V and 0 from J, leaving 6 bases between them. Germline CDR1 reads SGHVS; CDR2 reads FQNEAQ. The CDR3 coding sequence is TGTGCCAGCAGCTTAGCAGTGAATAGCAATCAGCCCCAGCATTTT. It specifies CASSLAVNSNQPQHF.

The genes are TRBV30 and TRBJ2-5; D possibly uses TRBD1 or TRBD2 (5 bases each). CDR3 length: 11 residues. Germline V gene data show CDR1 as GTSNPN and CDR2 as SVGIG (reference sequence). Written as DNA, the CDR3 is TGTGCATACGGGACGGCTATTCTGCAGTACTTC. It yields the protein CAYGTAILQYF.

V usage is TRBV19 and J usage is TRBJ2-5, with D perhaps TRBD1 or TRBD2 (5 bases each). V was shortened by 7 bases and J by 3 bases, with 15 bases between the two germline ends. This CDR3 region has 14 residues. CDR1 and CDR2 (germline): LNHDA, SQIVND (reference sequence). Written as DNA, the CDR3 is TGTGCCAGTACCACCGGGACGGACGAAGAGACCCAGTACTTC. Translated: CASTTGTDEETQYF.

Many counts were recorded for this clonotype. The V call is TRBV6-2 or TRBV6-3, the J call TRBJ2-3, with unresolved D. This CDR3 spans 15 amino acids. V dropped 2 bases and J dropped 2 bases, with 11 bases sitting between them. Per germline, CDR1 MNHEY and CDR2 SVGEGT. The DNA of the CDR3 is TGTGCCAGCAGTTACCCAGCGAGCCCCACAGATACGCAGTATTTT. This gives the protein CASSYPASPTDTQYF.

This clonotype has a handful of counts. This sequence joins TRBV28 and TRBJ2-7; 9 bases are a match to TRBD1. This CDR3 has 12 amino acids. Looked up from germline, CDR1 is MDHEN and CDR2 is SYDVKM. V lost 5 bases to trimming and J lost 11 bases; unmatched junction nucleotides: 7. The CDR3 region has the DNA TGTGCCAGCAGTGTCAGTAGGACAGGGGAGTACTTC. Amino acid sequence: CASSVSRTGEYF.

The chain links TRBV5-1 to TRBJ2-1; 11 positions agree with TRBD2. V dropped 0 bases and J dropped 3; count of bases not matched to a gene: 5. The germline gives CDR1 SGHRS, CDR2 YFSETQ. The CDR3 covers 17 residues. The CDR3 spells CASSLGLTSGGYNEQFF. The CDR3 nucleotides read TGCGCCAGCAGCTTGGGTCTTACTAGCGGGGGCTACAATGAGCAGTTCTTC.

V usage is TRBV28 and J usage is TRBJ2-7; 8 nucleotides agree with TRBD1. Germline CDR1 is MDHEN and CDR2 is SYDVKM. Trimming took 5 bases from V and 3 from J; bases not matched to a gene: 6. The CDR3 has 14 amino acids. The CDR3, as DNA: TGTGCCAGCAGTAACTCCAGGGGGCTCTACGAGCAGTACTTC. Protein sequence: CASSNSRGLYEQYF. Supplemented by reference TRBV28 and TRBJ2-7, the full variable domain reads DVKVTQSSRYLVKRTGEKVFLECVQDMDHENMFWYRQDPGLGLRLIYFSYDVKMKEKGDIPEGYSVSREKKERFSLILESASTNQTSMYLCASSNSRGLYEQYFGPGTRLTVT.

In its sample, this clonotype was seen many times. The chain joins TRBV10-2 to TRBJ1-6; 7 bases are shared with TRBD1. The germline CDR1 and CDR2 sequences are WSHSY and SAAADI. The CDR3 contains 12 residues. V trimming: 7 bases; J trimming: 11 bases; junction bases outside the gene matches: 5. As DNA, the CDR3 is TGCGCCAGCAATCGACAGGGAACACCCCTCCACTTT. This encodes CASNRQGTPLHF.

This clonotype has just a few counts. A much larger clonotype is one base distant, so this may be a read error. The chain employs TRBV20-1 and TRBJ2-5; possibly TRBD2 for D (6 bases). Trimming took 5 bases from V and 0 from J, leaving 16 bases between them. The V gene's germline CDR1 is DFQATT and CDR2 SNEGSKA (reference sequence). CDR3 size: 15 residues. The CDR3 sequence: CSAASGTYYQETQYF. CDR3 DNA sequence: TGCAGTGCTGCCTCCGGGACTTACTACCAAGAGACCCAGTACTTC.

This sequence joins TRBV20-1 and TRBJ2-5, with D possibly TRBD2 on 5 matching bases. The CDR3 contains 14 residues. Per the germline V gene, CDR1 is DFQATT and CDR2 is SNEGSKA (reference sequence). Trimming shortened V by 4 bases and J by 11 bases, and 23 bases separated the two germline ends. The CDR3 DNA reads as TGCAGTGCTACGTCCCCGAACACTAGTGAGGAGCAGTACTTC. Its translation: CSATSPNTSEEQYF.

The J gene is TRBJ2-1, the V gene TRBV5-5; 9 bases fit TRBD2. After removal of 0 bases from V and 5 bases from J, the junction contained 9 bases not matched to a gene. Germline V gene lookup returns CDR1 SGHKS and CDR2 YYEKEE (reference sequence). The CDR3 contains 17 residues. The CDR3 sequence: CASSLVGGLAGNNEQFF. The CDR3 coding sequence is TGTGCCAGCAGCTTGGTCGGAGGCCTAGCGGGAAACAATGAGCAGTTCTTC.

V is TRBV7-2 and J is TRBJ2-1; TRBD1 is a possible D gene (5 bases). Germline assignment: CDR1 SGHTA and CDR2 FQGNSA. The CDR3 has 15 amino acids. Trimming removed 0 bases from V and 6 bases from J, with 12 bases in between. The CDR3 bases are TGTGCCAGCAGCTTAGCCCGGACAACCGTCAATGAGCAGTTCTTC. Translation gives CASSLARTTVNEQFF.

The chain uses TRBV6-1 and TRBJ1-2; tentative D call: TRBD1 (5 bases). Trimming removed 6 bases from V and 4 bases from J, with 15 bases in between. The CDR3 covers 14 residues. From germline, CDR1 is MNHNS and CDR2 SASEGT. CDR3 bases: TGTGCCAGCAGAGTAACACAGGTTCCCTATGGCTACACCTTC. It yields the protein CASRVTQVPYGYTF.